The 26 T cell receptor beta chains below were found in one sample sequenced in a study of identical twins. One entry per CDR3 protein, called by TCRdb with MiXCR from the 5' RACE reads. Of some 630,000 distinct CDR3 sequences in the sample, about 7.6% were seen once. These data also featured in a second study, about yellow fever vaccine responses in identical twins.

The sequencing input was PBMCs. The receptors originated from a woman under 30 in good health.

In its sample, this clonotype was seen a few times. This chain uses TRBV9 with TRBJ2-1; D remains ambiguous. This CDR3 contains 15 residues. The V end was cut by 0 bases, the J end by 5 bases, with 12 bases between. The germline CDR1 and CDR2 sequences are SGDLS and YYNGEE. The CDR3 DNA follows: TGTGCCAGCAGCGTAGGCCAGCGAGAGGACAATGAGCAGTTCTTC. It translates to CASSVGQREDNEQFF.

This chain joins TRBV20-1 and TRBJ2-3; possibly TRBD1 or TRBD2 for D (5 bases each). The CDR3 is made up of 14 amino acids. From germline, CDR1 is DFQATT and CDR2 SNEGSKA (reference sequence). V gave up 6 bases and J gave up 2 bases, with 15 bases separating them. This CDR3 is CSAWPGPITDTQYF. CDR3 bases: TGCAGTGCCTGGCCGGGACCCATCACAGATACGCAGTATTTT.

This clonotype was counted between two and nine times. The chain recombines TRBV24-1 with TRBJ2-5, with TRBD1 as a possible D gene (6 bases). This CDR3 has 17 residues. Germline V CDR1 and CDR2: KGHDR, SFDVKD. V gave up 4 bases and J gave up 2 bases, with 19 bases separating them. The CDR3 loop is CATSDLPLGAIQETQYF. The CDR3 DNA reads as TGTGCCACCAGTGACCTCCCTTTGGGGGCGATACAAGAGACCCAGTACTTC.

The chain uses TRBV10-3 and TRBJ2-5; TRBD2 aligns across 11 bases. Unmatched junction bases numbered 12, after V lost 10 bases and J lost 5 bases. Germline V gene lookup returns CDR1 ENHRY and CDR2 SYGVKD. The CDR3 loop spans 15 amino acids. The CDR3 nucleotides read TGTGCCACCGGGACTAGCGGCCTAGAAGGGGAGACCCAGTACTTC. This encodes CATGTSGLEGETQYF.

V is TRBV7-8 and J is TRBJ2-1; tentatively, D is TRBD1 (6 bases). V lost 1 base to trimming and J lost 4 bases, with 20 bases between them. The CDR3 runs 18 residues. Germline V gene lookup returns CDR1 SGHVS and CDR2 FQNEAQ. CDR3: CASSLVIYKGELYNEQFF. CDR3 bases: TGTGCCAGCAGCTTAGTTATATACAAGGGGGAATTATACAATGAGCAGTTCTTC.

The chain joins TRBV11-2 to TRBJ1-6; D remains ambiguous. The CDR3 has 14 residues. Germline CDR1 SGHAT, CDR2 FQNNGV. Trimming shortened V by 3 bases and J by 10 bases, and 13 bases separated the two germline ends. CDR3 nucleotides: TGTGCCAGCAGCTTCAAAAGAGACGGCTCACCCCTCCACTTT. Translated, it gives CASSFKRDGSPLHF.

This clonotype was seen a handful of times. The chain employs TRBV12-3 or TRBV12-4 and TRBJ2-7; D gene uncertain. Trimming removed 3 bases from V and 3 bases from J, with 15 bases in between. The CDR3 has 15 amino acids. CDR3 amino acids: CASSFSRVKFYEQYF. Written as DNA, the CDR3 is TGTGCCAGCAGTTTTTCCCGAGTTAAATTCTACGAGCAGTACTTC.

This clonotype occurred a few times. V gene TRBV4-2 combines with J gene TRBJ2-1; 13 nucleotides agree with TRBD2. The V gene end was trimmed by 4 bases and the J gene end by 0 bases; junction bases not matched to a gene: 6. CDR1 and CDR2 from the germline V gene are LGHNA and YNFKEQ. The CDR3 is 18 residues long. CDR3 region: CASSPGLAGDPSYNEQFF. CDR3 DNA: TGTGCCAGCAGCCCAGGACTAGCGGGGGACCCCTCCTACAATGAGCAGTTCTTC.

The rearrangement uses TRBV20-1 and TRBJ2-3, with 15 bases lining up with TRBD2. Germline assignment: CDR1 DFQATT and CDR2 SNEGSKA (reference sequence). The CDR3 sequence is 19 residues long. Losses at the gene ends were 6 bases for V and 6 bases for J; bases not matched to a gene: 19. The CDR3 is CSATLGLAGGPRPADTQYF. The CDR3 DNA follows: TGCAGTGCAACCCTCGGACTAGCGGGGGGGCCCCGGCCGGCCGATACGCAGTATTTT.

This clonotype was seen many times. The chain combines TRBV7-8 with TRBJ1-1, with 8 positions matching TRBD1. The V and J ends lost 3 bases and 1 base, in that order; junction bases with no gene match: 4. Germline V lookup: CDR1 SGHVS, CDR2 FQNEAQ. The CDR3 contains 15 residues. CDR3 nucleotide sequence: TGTGCCAGCAGCTTCGCAGGGGGCGCGAACACTGAAGCTTTCTTT. Translation: CASSFAGGANTEAFF.

This clonotype was recorded at least ten times. The V and J genes are TRBV7-9 and TRBJ2-7; TRBD1 agrees at 7 bases. The J segment lost 4 bases and the V segment lost 4 bases, leaving 4 bases of the junction unmatched. The germline V gene has CDR1 SEHNR and CDR2 FQNEAQ (reference sequence). The CDR3 is 13 residues long. CDR3 in DNA: TGTGCCAGCAGCTCCCCGGGACAGTACGAGCAGTACGTC. Amino acids: CASSSPGQYEQYV.

V gene TRBV25-1 combines with J gene TRBJ1-1; TRBD1 matches at 7 bases. The V segment lost 3 bases and the J segment 1 base; nucleotides outside the gene matches: 5. This CDR3 is built from 15 residues. CDR1 and CDR2 from the germline V gene are MGHDK and SYGVNS. For the CDR3, the DNA is TGTGCCAGCAGTGACGACAGGGTGGCGAACACTGAAGCTTTCTTT. Protein product: CASSDDRVANTEAFF. Full variable domain (outside the CDR3, taken from reference TRBV25-1 and TRBJ1-1): EADIYQTPRYLVIGTGKKITLECSQTMGHDKMYWYQQDPGMELHLIHYSYGVNSTEKGDLSSESTVSRIRTEHFPLTLESARPSHTSQYLCASSDDRVANTEAFFGQGTRLTVV.

The chain carries TRBV11-1 and TRBJ2-1, with TRBD2 matching 11 bases. The CDR3 is 19 amino acids. Trimming at V came to 3 bases and at J to 0 bases, leaving 10 bases not matched to a gene. Looked up from germline, CDR1 is SGHAT and CDR2 is FQDESV (reference sequence). DNA for the CDR3: TGTGCCAGCAGCTTGCTAGCGGGAGGATTCTCAAGCTCCTACAATGAGCAGTTCTTC. It yields the protein CASSLLAGGFSSSYNEQFF.

This clonotype was detected only a few times. The chain links TRBV28 to TRBJ1-5; 7 nucleotides align to TRBD1. Looked up from germline, CDR1 is MDHEN and CDR2 is SYDVKM. This CDR3 is built from 16 residues. Trimming removed 0 bases from V and 7 bases from J; junction bases left unmatched: 9. In DNA, the CDR3 is TGTGCCAGCAGTTTATGGCCAGGGGGAGCGGACCAGCCCCAGCATTTT. The encoded protein is CASSLWPGGADQPQHF.

This clonotype was seen only a few times. V and J are TRBV28 and TRBJ2-3; maybe TRBD1 (6 bases). Germline lookup yields CDR1 MDHEN and CDR2 SYDVKM. The CDR3 is 18 residues long. V was cut by 7 bases and J by 0 bases, with 23 bases left in between. The CDR3, as DNA: TGTGCCAGCACTCCCAACTATCATCGGGACATGAGCACAGATACGCAGTATTTT. Its protein is CASTPNYHRDMSTDTQYF.

This clonotype was seen a few times. The gene calls are TRBV27 and TRBJ1-2; D possibly corresponds to TRBD1 (6 bases). CDR3 length equals 16 residues. The germline V and J ends were trimmed by 6 bases and 0 bases, with 17 bases remaining between them. Germline lookup yields CDR1 MNHEY and CDR2 SMNVEV (reference sequence). CDR3 DNA sequence: TGTGCCAGCAGCTCTGACGACAGGAGATCTAACTATGGCTACACCTTC. This translates into CASSSDDRRSNYGYTF.

V and J are TRBV5-6 and TRBJ2-1, with D unclear. This CDR3 has 11 residues. From germline, CDR1 is SGHDT and CDR2 YYEEEE. The V end was cut by 4 bases, the J end by 12 bases, with 11 bases between. CDR3 in DNA: TGTGCCAGCAGCCGAGGCACGCGGCAGTTCTTC. Encoded protein: CASSRGTRQFF.

Ten or more counts support this clonotype. V and J are TRBV12-3 or TRBV12-4 and TRBJ2-7; 9 bases map to TRBD1. V was clipped by 5 bases and J by 6 bases; unmatched bases: 2. CDR3 length: 12 residues. For the CDR3, the DNA is TGTGCCAGCAGTCTGACAGGGGGCGAGCAGTACGTC. This sequence encodes CASSLTGGEQYV.

Many counts were recorded for this clonotype. This rearrangement joins TRBV20-1 to TRBJ2-2; TRBD2 matches 13 bases. In germline, CDR1 is DFQATT, CDR2 SNEGSKA (reference sequence). V shed 3 bases and J 10 bases; nucleotides not matched to a gene: 5. The CDR3 spans 14 residues. CDR3 loop: CSASRTSGGAELFF. As DNA, the CDR3 is TGCAGTGCTAGCCGGACTAGCGGGGGTGCGGAGCTGTTTTTT.

At least ten counts were recorded for this clonotype. The V and J genes are TRBV20-1 and TRBJ1-2, with D perhaps matching TRBD1 (5 bases). Germline-derived CDR1 and CDR2 are DFQATT and SNEGSKA (reference sequence). There are 13 residues in the CDR3. Trimming pared 3 bases from V and 4 bases from J, leaving 12 bases between. CDR3 DNA: TGCAGTGCTAGCACCGGGACGGGCTATGGCTACACCTTC. Translation gives CSASTGTGYGYTF.

This clonotype has at least ten counts. The V gene is TRBV28, the J gene TRBJ2-2, with 15 bases that match TRBD2. CDR3 size: 18 residues. Germline V CDR1 and CDR2: MDHEN, SYDVKM. V shed 2 bases and J 6 bases; nucleotides not matched to a gene: 7. The CDR3 nucleotides read TGTGCCAGCAGTTTACTAGGACTAGCGGGGGGGCACGCCGGGGAGCTGTTTTTT. Translating it yields CASSLLGLAGGHAGELFF.

This clonotype was recorded at least ten times. The chain links TRBV10-3 to TRBJ1-1; the D is unclear. The CDR3 covers 13 residues. Germline V gene lookup returns CDR1 ENHRY and CDR2 SYGVKD. V dropped 9 bases and J dropped 1 base, with 12 bases sitting between them. The CDR3 region has the DNA TGTGCCATTGGCGAGGATCCGAACACTGAAGCTTTCTTT. Translation gives CAIGEDPNTEAFF.

This chain uses TRBV6-1 with TRBJ2-5; 10 positions match TRBD2. CDR1 and CDR2 (germline): MNHNS, SASEGT. The CDR3 loop spans 16 amino acids. The ends lost 6 bases at V and 5 bases at J; junction bases unmatched: 12. The CDR3 bases are TGTGCCAGCAGCCTCACGAGCGGGAGGGCCGGTGAGACCCAGTACTTC. Its translation is CASSLTSGRAGETQYF.

This clonotype was seen ten or more times. The chain is built from TRBV4-1 and TRBJ1-5, with D possibly matching TRBD1 (6 bases). The CDR3 has 17 amino acids. Germline V gene lookup returns CDR1 MGHRA and CDR2 YSYEKL. Trimming stripped 0 bases from V and 4 bases from J, with 16 bases between. This CDR3 is CASSQDSGQNPNQPQHF. The CDR3 bases are TGCGCCAGCAGCCAAGACTCCGGACAGAACCCAAATCAGCCCCAGCATTTT.

The chain joins TRBV15 to TRBJ2-2; D perhaps matches TRBD2 (6 bases). The CDR3 runs to 15 residues. Germline V lookup: CDR1 LNHNV, CDR2 YYDKDF (reference sequence). Trimming removed 3 bases at V and 2 bases at J, with 10 bases between. The DNA for the CDR3 is TGTGCCACCAGCAGGCTGGGACTTAACACCGGGGAGCTGTTTTTT. This codes for CATSRLGLNTGELFF.

The sample holds many counts of this clonotype. The chain combines TRBV5-1 with TRBJ2-7; D not resolved. Per germline, CDR1 SGHRS and CDR2 YFSETQ. V shed 7 bases and J shed 3 bases, with 23 bases lying between them. CDR3 length equals 16 residues. The CDR3 DNA follows: TGCGCCAGCGCTTCGACGGCGAAACTCGGCGACTACGAGCAGTACTTC. Protein sequence: CASASTAKLGDYEQYF.